The 30 T cell receptor beta chains listed next were all sequenced from one sample in a study of blood T cell repertoires in COVID-19. Here immunoSEQ multiplex PCR was the method, and the copy in TCRdb shows in-frame clones only, minus some. The sample includes about 190,000 clones, roughly 83% of them seen just once. Specimen: PBMCs or T cells enriched from blood (not recorded which). These receptors were taken from a woman aged 30 to 39 who had recovered from COVID-19.

V usage is TRBV6-6 and J usage is TRBJ1-2; D is unclear. V was trimmed by 0 bases and J by 4 bases, leaving 9 bases between them. In germline, CDR1 is MNHNY, CDR2 SVGAGI (reference sequence). The CDR3 length is 14 residues. The CDR3 reads CASSYSLLGYGYTF. The CDR3 bases are TGTGCCAGCAGTTACTCCCTACTTGGCTATGGCTACACCTTC.

This clone was seen a single time. The chain links TRBV4-1 to TRBJ1-2, with D perhaps matching TRBD1 (5 bases). V lost 4 bases and J 8 bases, leaving 17 bases between the germline ends. The germline gives CDR1 MGHRA, CDR2 YSYEKL. CDR3 length: 14 residues. The CDR3 protein is CASSPGHRHGGYTF. The CDR3 DNA is TGCGCCAGCAGCCCGGGCCACAGGCATGGCGGCTACACCTTC.

The chain recombines TRBV2 with TRBJ2-2; TRBD2 matches 15 bases. Trimming at V came to 8 bases and at J to 4 bases, leaving 5 bases not matched to a gene. This CDR3 spans 16 amino acids. Germline V gene data show CDR1 as SNHLY and CDR2 as FYNNEI. In DNA, the CDR3 is TGTGCCAGCGCGGGACTAGCGGGAGGAGGCACCGGGGAGCTGTTTTTT. It specifies CASAGLAGGGTGELFF. Full variable domain (remainder filled in from reference TRBV2 and TRBJ2-2): EPEVTQTPSHQVTQMGQEVILRCVPISNHLYFYWYRQILGQKVEFLVSFYNNEISEKSEIFDDQFSVERPDGSNFTLKIRSTKLEDSAMYFCASAGLAGGGTGELFFGEGSRLTVL.

The J gene is TRBJ1-4, the V gene TRBV2, with a weak D call TRBD1 (6 bases). V dropped 7 bases and J dropped 4 bases, with 16 bases sitting between them. This CDR3 contains 15 residues. Germline assignment: CDR1 SNHLY and CDR2 FYNNEI. CDR3 DNA sequence: TGTGCCAGCACCACACAGGGTTTAAGTAATGAAAAACTGTTTTTT. Translation gives CASTTQGLSNEKLFF.

The V gene is TRBV7-8, the J gene TRBJ1-4, with 8 bases matching TRBD1. The CDR3 has 15 amino acids. With 1 base clipped from V and 6 bases from J, the junction kept 4 bases outside the gene matches. Germline V lookup: CDR1 SGHVS, CDR2 FQNEAQ. CDR3 amino acids: CASSLELTGDEKLFF. The CDR3 DNA follows: TGTGCCAGCAGCTTAGAGTTGACAGGGGATGAAAAACTGTTTTTT.

The chain is built from TRBV19 and TRBJ2-1; 8 positions match TRBD2. This CDR3 is built from 15 residues. V shed 1 base, J shed 4 bases, and the junction held 3 bases outside the gene matches. Germline V gene data show CDR1 as LNHDA and CDR2 as SQIVND (reference sequence). The CDR3 spells CASSIAGGEYNEQFF. DNA of the CDR3: TGTGCCAGTAGTATAGCGGGGGGGGAATACAATGAGCAGTTCTTC.

CDR3 bases: TGCGCCAGCAGCTTTAAGGGGCGGCATTGGTCACCCCTCCACTTT. Residues: CASSFKGRHWSPLHF. J is TRBJ1-6 and V is TRBV5-1; D perhaps matches TRBD1 (5 bases). V was trimmed by 2 bases and J by 10 bases, leaving 16 bases between them. Germline V gene sequence: CDR1 SGHRS, CDR2 YFSETQ. The CDR3 has 15 amino acids.

This clone was counted a few times. The chain joins TRBV28 to TRBJ2-5; 7 nucleotides agree with TRBD1. The V gene end was trimmed by 8 bases and the J gene end by 5 bases; junction bases not matched to a gene: 11. CDR3 length equals 14 residues. Germline V CDR1 and CDR2: MDHEN, SYDVKM. CDR3: CASGRQGGRETQYF. The CDR3 DNA sequence: TGTGCCAGCGGAAGACAGGGTGGTAGGGAGACCCAGTACTTC.

In this sample, this clone turned up once. The chain combines TRBV11-3 with TRBJ2-1; a possible D gene is TRBD2 (6 bases). The CDR3 has 17 residues. Germline CDR1 SGHNT, CDR2 YENEEA. The V end lost 0 bases, the J end lost 9 bases, and 21 bases lay between the germline ends. The CDR3 sequence: CASSLDGIAVTAGEQFF. CDR3 bases: TGTGCCAGCAGCTTAGATGGGATAGCGGTCACCGCGGGTGAGCAGTTCTTC.

CDR3 region: CASSLTGLAGATGELFF. The CDR3 DNA is TGTGCCAGCAGCTTAACGGGACTAGCGGGAGCCACCGGGGAGCTGTTTTTT. The V gene is TRBV7-3, the J gene TRBJ2-2; 14 bases are a match to TRBD2. Per germline, CDR1 SGHTA and CDR2 FQGTGA. V lost 0 bases to trimming and J lost 4 bases; unmatched junction nucleotides: 1. This CDR3 comprises 17 residues.

This clone was found a few times. This sequence joins TRBV11-2 and TRBJ2-1; TRBD2 aligns across 9 bases. V lost 11 bases, J lost 3 bases, and 11 bases stayed unmatched. Germline V gene sequence: CDR1 SGHAT, CDR2 FQNNGV. The CDR3 extends over 15 amino acids. CDR3 region: CAPGPASGNYNEQFF. The CDR3 DNA sequence: TGTGCCCCCGGCCCGGCTAGCGGGAACTACAATGAGCAGTTCTTC.

The chain employs TRBV28 and TRBJ1-1; 10 nucleotides line up with TRBD1. CDR1 is MDHEN and CDR2 is SYDVKM in the germline V gene. Trimming at V came to 5 bases and at J to 4 bases, leaving 7 bases not matched to a gene. The CDR3 has 15 amino acids. The CDR3: CASSLRQGAGTEAFF. CDR3 sequence (DNA): TGTGCCAGCAGTCTAAGACAGGGGGCCGGCACTGAAGCTTTCTTT.

J is TRBJ2-7 and V is TRBV5-1, with D tentatively TRBD1 (6 bases). Germline V gives CDR1 SGHRS, CDR2 YFSETQ. There are 13 residues in the CDR3. The V gene lost 3 bases and the J gene lost 6 bases, with 13 bases spanning the gap. DNA for the CDR3: TGCGCCAGCAGCTCGGGACAAGTCCTCGAGCAGTACTTC. Translated, it gives CASSSGQVLEQYF.

This clone was seen only once. The chain carries TRBV7-2 and TRBJ1-2, with TRBD1 as a possible D gene (5 bases). The V and J ends lost 2 bases and 1 base respectively, with 17 bases between them. Germline V gene sequence: CDR1 SGHTA, CDR2 FQGNSA. The CDR3 has 17 amino acids. The CDR3 region has the DNA TGTGCCAGCAGCTTACTCTCCCTCCAGGGTAGTAACTATGGCTACACCTTC. Translated: CASSLLSLQGSNYGYTF.

The V gene is TRBV28, the J gene TRBJ1-2; no firm D call. Germline CDR1 is MDHEN and CDR2 is SYDVKM. Trimming left V 7 bases short and J 3 bases short, with 15 bases between. This CDR3 comprises 14 residues. This chain's CDR3 is CASTPARIDYGYTF. DNA of the CDR3: TGTGCCAGCACGCCAGCGCGGATAGACTATGGCTACACCTTC.

The rearrangement uses TRBV30 and TRBJ2-6; D gene uncertain. The CDR3 is made up of 15 amino acids. The germline V gene has CDR1 GTSNPN and CDR2 SVGIG (reference sequence). Trimming removed 2 bases from V and 4 bases from J, with 12 bases in between. The DNA of the CDR3 is TGTGCCTGGAGTCCGCTCCGGTCGGGGGCCAACGTCCTGACTTTC. Amino acid sequence: CAWSPLRSGANVLTF.

The chain recombines TRBV27 with TRBJ2-4; 12 bases agree with TRBD2. The J segment lost 6 bases and the V segment lost 5 bases, leaving 2 bases of the junction unmatched. CDR3 size: 14 residues. Germline assignment: CDR1 MNHEY and CDR2 SMNVEV (reference sequence). The CDR3 DNA reads as TGTGCCAGCAGTGAACTAGCGGGGGGAAACATTCAGTACTTC. This codes for CASSELAGGNIQYF.

The chain carries TRBV5-1 and TRBJ2-7; weak D call: TRBD2 (5 bases). The V end was cut by 4 bases, the J end by 2 bases, with 10 bases between. This CDR3 is 13 amino acids long. The germline V gene has CDR1 SGHRS and CDR2 YFSETQ. The DNA of the CDR3 is TGCGCCAGCAGCCCGAGCGGAACCTACGAGCAGTACTTC. This codes for CASSPSGTYEQYF.

This clone appeared once. The chain combines TRBV2 with TRBJ1-5, with D perhaps TRBD1 (6 bases). Germline CDR1 and CDR2: SNHLY and FYNNEI. The CDR3 loop spans 13 amino acids. Deletions cut 10 bases from V and 7 bases from J, with 17 bases between. CDR3 amino acids: CAIRRGGTQPQHF. The CDR3 bases are TGTGCCATCCGAAGGGGGGGTACCCAGCCCCAGCATTTT.

This clone has a handful of counts. Here the CDR3 DNA reads TGTGCCAGCAGCGGCGTTGATCCGCGGGGCTCCTACAATGAGCAGTTCTTC. Translated: CASSGVDPRGSYNEQFF. J is TRBJ2-1 and V is TRBV7-3; D is perhaps TRBD2 (6 bases). The ends were cut back, 5 bases at V and 0 bases at J, with 17 bases in the middle. There are 17 residues in the CDR3. CDR1 SGHTA and CDR2 FQGTGA come from the germline V gene.

This chain uses TRBV18 with TRBJ1-6, with D uncertain. Germline CDR1 reads KGHSH; CDR2 reads LQKENI. CDR3 length: 16 amino acids. Trimming left V 3 bases short and J 5 bases short, with 14 bases between. CDR3 DNA sequence: TGTGCCAGCTCACCCCGGACGGGAATCCATAATTCACCCCTCCACTTT. Its translation is CASSPRTGIHNSPLHF.

The rearrangement joins TRBV27 to TRBJ1-2; D unclear. This CDR3 spans 15 amino acids. The V end lost 0 bases, the J end lost 8 bases, and 16 bases lay between the germline ends. In germline, CDR1 is MNHEY, CDR2 SMNVEV (reference sequence). The CDR3 DNA follows: TGTGCCAGCAGTTTATCGAGTGGAGAATTGCGGGGCTACACCTTC. This translates into CASSLSSGELRGYTF.

The chain has TRBV28 and TRBJ1-2; 7 nucleotides match TRBD1. Germline-derived CDR1 and CDR2 are MDHEN and SYDVKM. V was clipped by 5 bases and J by 5 bases; unmatched bases: 8. The CDR3 consists of 14 residues. CDR3 DNA sequence: TGTGCCAGCAGTCCGCCGGGACAGTTTTATGGCTACACCTTC. Translating it yields CASSPPGQFYGYTF.

The V call is TRBV3-1 (or the pseudogene TRBV3-2), the J call TRBJ2-1, with TRBD2 as a possible D gene (7 bases). This CDR3 region has 17 residues. CDR1 and CDR2 (germline): LGHDT, YNNKEL (reference sequence). The V end was cut by 3 bases, the J end by 0 bases, with 15 bases between. CDR3 loop: CASSQHAGASSYNEQFF. Written as DNA, the CDR3 is TGTGCCAGCAGCCAGCATGCGGGGGCCAGCTCCTACAATGAGCAGTTCTTC.

This clone was recorded a few times. CDR3 loop: CASSERTGSQEQYV. The CDR3 nucleotides read TGTGCCAGCAGTGAGCGGACAGGATCGCAGGAGCAGTACGTC. The V call is TRBV6-1, the J call TRBJ2-7, with 7 bases that match TRBD1. The CDR3 has 14 residues. The germline CDR1 and CDR2 sequences are MNHNS and SASEGT. With V trimmed by 3 bases and J by 7 bases, 9 bases remained unmatched.

The chain joins TRBV20-1 to TRBJ2-2; no firm D call. The CDR3 is 13 residues long. The germline V gene has CDR1 DFQATT and CDR2 SNEGSKA (reference sequence). Deletions cut 3 bases from V and 4 bases from J, with 9 bases between. DNA of the CDR3: TGCAGTGCTAGTGGTAGCTTCACCGGGGAGCTGTTTTTT. This sequence encodes CSASGSFTGELFF.

The chain combines TRBV28 with TRBJ1-1; D gene unclear. The CDR3 loop spans 12 amino acids. The V end lost 6 bases, the J end lost 9 bases, and 14 bases lay between the germline ends. Germline V gene sequence: CDR1 MDHEN, CDR2 SYDVKM. Here the CDR3 reads CASSLQTGKAFF. DNA of the CDR3: TGTGCCAGCAGCCTTCAGACGGGAAAAGCTTTCTTT.

This chain links TRBV5-1 with TRBJ2-1; tentatively, D is TRBD2 (5 bases). The CDR3 extends over 15 amino acids. Germline lookup yields CDR1 SGHRS and CDR2 YFSETQ. V lost 0 bases and J 4 bases, leaving 11 bases between the germline ends. In DNA form, the CDR3 reads TGCGCCAGCAGCTTGGCTAGCAGCCTTTACAATGAGCAGTTCTTC. Amino acids: CASSLASSLYNEQFF.

The chain couples TRBV27 to TRBJ2-3; 9 positions agree with TRBD2. The germline V gene has CDR1 MNHEY and CDR2 SMNVEV (reference sequence). CDR3 length equals 18 residues. V shed 4 bases, J shed 2 bases, and the junction held 13 bases outside the gene matches. The CDR3 loop reads CASSSQRVAGAPTDTQYF. The CDR3 bases are TGTGCCAGCAGTTCCCAGAGGGTAGCGGGGGCCCCCACAGATACGCAGTATTTT.

The chain carries TRBV21-1 and TRBJ1-2; the listed D gene, TRBD1, was not tested against the DNA. TRBV21-1 is a known pseudogene. This CDR3 is 16 amino acids long. The CDR3 is CASSKVTGTGWGGYTF. CDR3 nucleotides: TGTGCCAGCAGCAAAGTGACCGGGACAGGGTGGGGCGGCTACACCTTC.